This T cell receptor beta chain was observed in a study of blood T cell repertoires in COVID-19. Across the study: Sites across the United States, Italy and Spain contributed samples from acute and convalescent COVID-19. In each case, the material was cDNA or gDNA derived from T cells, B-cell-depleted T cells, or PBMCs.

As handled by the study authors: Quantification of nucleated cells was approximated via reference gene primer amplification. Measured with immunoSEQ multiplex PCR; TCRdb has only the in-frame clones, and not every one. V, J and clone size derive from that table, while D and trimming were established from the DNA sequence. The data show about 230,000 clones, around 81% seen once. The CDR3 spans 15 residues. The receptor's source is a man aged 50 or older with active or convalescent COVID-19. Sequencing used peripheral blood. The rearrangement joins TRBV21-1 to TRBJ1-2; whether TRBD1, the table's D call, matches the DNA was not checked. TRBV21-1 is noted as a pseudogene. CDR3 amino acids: CASRYRDRGYYGYTF. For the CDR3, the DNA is TGTGCCAGCAGATACCGGGACAGGGGATACTATGGCTACACCTTC.